This T cell receptor beta chain was profiled in a study of post-analysis software for immune sequencing data. Study context: Disease trajectories encompassed relapsing-remitting, secondary progressive and progressive-relapsing multiple sclerosis. The study, taken as a whole, reports: F measure clustering grouped samples strongly by preparation batch. For normalized Chao1 diversity, multiple sclerosis patients scored significantly lower than controls did. Patients carried roughly five TRBV segments more frequently than controls did, and TRBV5-6, TRBV5-1 and TRBV20-1 were among them.

Unique molecular identifiers were carried by the TCR beta cDNA libraries. There were about 0.85 to 10 million T cells, and about 500,000 cDNA molecules came from them. MiXCR was run by TCRdb on the PCR reads, yielding one entry per CDR3 protein. The sample contains 650,000 to 900,000 distinct CDR3 sequences, 35% to 55% of which appear only once. The germline V gene has CDR1 DFQATT and CDR2 SNEGSKA (reference sequence). The CDR3 loop spans 16 amino acids. V was trimmed by 2 bases and J by 1 base, leaving 15 bases between them. A note on this clonotype: The antigen remains undetermined.

The chain employs TRBV20-1 and TRBJ2-1; possibly TRBD1 for D (6 bases). The origin of this receptor is a girl aged 5-17 years with multiple sclerosis. What was sequenced was blood. The CDR3 region is CSARFPDSNSYNEQFF. The DNA for the CDR3 is TGCAGTGCTAGATTCCCGGACAGTAATTCCTACAATGAGCAGTTCTTC.